This entry lists 24 T cell receptor beta chains sequenced from one sample in a study of T cell repertoires in cytomegalovirus infection. TCRdb independently ran MiXCR on the reads; one entry per CDR3 protein. Counted here are more than 200,000 distinct CDR3 sequences, roughly 10% occurring once; the ten biggest clones make up more than 12%. Sequencing used PBMCs. The receptors stem from a human donor in good health (CMV status not recorded). Some clones in this sample may be carry-over from other donors' samples.

This clonotype showed up just a few times. The rearrangement uses TRBV7-9 and TRBJ2-3; 10 nucleotides line up with TRBD2. This CDR3 spans 15 amino acids. Trimming removed 4 bases from V and 4 bases from J; junction bases left unmatched: 5. Germline V CDR1 and CDR2: SEHNR, FQNEAQ (reference sequence). The CDR3 region has the DNA TGTGCCAGCAGCTCGACCCTAGCGGGAGCAGATACGCAGTATTTT. Encoded protein: CASSSTLAGADTQYF. Complete variable domain (other parts from reference TRBV7-9 and TRBJ2-3): DTGVSQNPRHKITKRGQNVTFRCDPISEHNRLYWYRQTLGQGPEFLTYFQNEAQLEKSRLLSDRFSAERPKGSFSTLEIQRTEQGDSAMYLCASSSTLAGADTQYFGPGTRLTVL.

Worth noting for this clonotype: Just one base apart from a much larger clone, this may be a read error. Here the CDR3 omits its conserved ending phenylalanine or tryptophan, so a read error is the likely source. The chain uses TRBV19 and TRBJ2-2; a weak D match, TRBD2 (6 bases). CDR1 is LNHDA and CDR2 is SQIVND in the germline V gene (reference sequence). Trimming removed 3 bases at V and 0 bases at J, with 8 bases between. This CDR3 is 15 amino acids long. Written as DNA, the CDR3 is TGTGCCAGTAGTATGGGACTTACGAACACCGGGGAGCTGTTTTTA. Translation gives CASSMGLTNTGELFL.

This clonotype was picked up many times. The CDR3 DNA sequence: TGTGCCAGCAGGGGGCAAGTCAGCTCCTACGAGCAGTACTTC. Translated, it gives CASRGQVSSYEQYF. The rearrangement joins TRBV7-2 to TRBJ2-7; TRBD1 is a possible D gene (5 bases). V dropped 6 bases and J dropped 0 bases, with 12 bases sitting between them. The germline gives CDR1 SGHTA, CDR2 FQGNSA. The CDR3 is 14 residues long.

The sample holds many counts of this clonotype. The chain carries TRBV7-2 and TRBJ1-3; TRBD1 matches at 10 bases. There are 17 residues in the CDR3. V gave up 5 bases and J gave up 0 bases; unmatched junction bases: 7. CDR1 SGHTA and CDR2 FQGNSA come from the germline V gene. The CDR3: CASSGSGQGNSGNTIYF. CDR3 nucleotide sequence: TGTGCCAGCAGCGGATCGGGACAGGGGAACTCTGGAAACACCATATATTTT.

This clonotype has a count of ten or more. This chain joins TRBV7-2 and TRBJ1-6; D uncertain. This CDR3 spans 12 amino acids. V was cut by 8 bases and J by 11 bases, with 13 bases left in between. Germline CDR1 SGHTA, CDR2 FQGNSA. The CDR3 DNA follows: TGTGCCAGCCGGGGTGTGGGTCCACCCCTCCACTTT. It translates to CASRGVGPPLHF.

This clonotype was recorded many times. J is TRBJ1-4 and V is TRBV7-4, with 8 nucleotides matching TRBD1. The CDR3 totals 16 residues. Germline loops: CDR1 SGHVT, CDR2 SQSDAQ. V shed 4 bases and J 2 bases; nucleotides not matched to a gene: 6. CDR3 in DNA: TGTGCCAGCAGCTCCTCACGACAGGGGACTAATGAAAAACTGTTTTTT. Translation: CASSSSRQGTNEKLFF.

This clonotype was recorded many times. The V gene is TRBV7-2, the J gene TRBJ2-1, with D possibly being TRBD2 (6 bases). Germline CDR1 reads SGHTA; CDR2 reads FQGNSA. The CDR3 loop spans 15 amino acids. Trimming took 0 bases from V and 0 from J, leaving 6 bases between them. As DNA, the CDR3 is TGTGCCAGCAGCTTAGCCGGGAGCTCCTACAATGAGCAGTTCTTC. Translating it yields CASSLAGSSYNEQFF.

This clonotype was seen a few times. V usage is TRBV4-2 and J usage is TRBJ1-1; 7 nucleotides match TRBD1. Germline V CDR1 and CDR2: LGHNA, YNFKEQ. V lost 0 bases, J lost 4 bases, and 8 bases stayed unmatched. This CDR3 comprises 16 residues. The CDR3 DNA reads as TGTGCCAGCAGCCAAGACGGAACACAGGGGCGCACTGAAGCTTTCTTT. This sequence encodes CASSQDGTQGRTEAFF.

This clonotype was recorded many times. The V and J genes are TRBV6-2 or TRBV6-3 and TRBJ1-6; the match to TRBD1 covers 7 bases. Germline CDR1 is MNHEY and CDR2 is SVGEGT. This CDR3 comprises 15 residues. The V segment lost 6 bases and the J segment 7 bases; nucleotides outside the gene matches: 9. The CDR3 bases are TGTGCCAGCAGGACCCGGACAGGACGCAATTCACCCCTCCACTTT. Translated, it gives CASRTRTGRNSPLHF.

This clonotype came up many times. V gene TRBV7-9 combines with J gene TRBJ1-6, with TRBD1 as a possible D gene (5 bases). Germline loops: CDR1 SEHNR, CDR2 FQNEAQ (reference sequence). The CDR3 is made up of 15 amino acids. V was clipped by 2 bases and J by 8 bases, with 13 bases between them. The CDR3 spells CASSLKRTKDSPLHF. DNA of the CDR3: TGTGCCAGCAGCTTAAAGAGGACAAAGGATTCACCCCTCCACTTT. Filled out from reference TRBV7-9 and TRBJ1-6, the complete variable domain reads DTGVSQNPRHKITKRGQNVTFRCDPISEHNRLYWYRQTLGQGPEFLTYFQNEAQLEKSRLLSDRFSAERPKGSFSTLEIQRTEQGDSAMYLCASSLKRTKDSPLHFGNGTRLTVT.

This clonotype was seen many times. This chain uses TRBV10-2 with TRBJ1-3; D is uncertain. The CDR3 length is 15 residues. V was pared by 9 bases and J by 0 bases, with 15 bases between. Germline CDR1 is WSHSY and CDR2 is SAAADI. The CDR3 bases are TGCGCCAGTGGCGAAAGGAGCAACTCTGGAAACACCATATATTTT. Protein product: CASGERSNSGNTIYF.

The V call is TRBV29-1, the J call TRBJ1-2; D unresolved. Germline V gives CDR1 SQVTM, CDR2 ANQGSEA. This CDR3 is built from 11 residues. Trimming pared 5 bases from V and 2 bases from J, leaving 6 bases between. In nucleotides, the CDR3 is TGCAGCGTTACAATGAACTATGGCTACACCTTC. Its translation is CSVTMNYGYTF.

This clonotype has a count of ten or more. As DNA, the CDR3 is TGTGCCAGTAGTCCCTCCGATGGTCGGGGTTACGAGCAGTACTTC. Amino acids: CASSPSDGRGYEQYF. The chain is built from TRBV19 and TRBJ2-7, with a tentative D call TRBD2 (5 bases). The CDR3 contains 15 residues. Trimming removed 5 bases from V and 4 bases from J, with 18 bases in between. Per germline, CDR1 LNHDA and CDR2 SQIVND (reference sequence).

The V and J genes are TRBV12-3 or TRBV12-4 and TRBJ2-3, with 8 nucleotides matching TRBD2. There are 16 residues in the CDR3. V lost 1 base and J lost 1; bases outside the gene matches: 4. The CDR3 coding sequence is TGTGCCAGCAGTTTAGTTCTAGCGGGCCGCACAGATACGCAGTATTTT. Its protein product is CASSLVLAGRTDTQYF.

CDR3 bases: TGTGCCAGAACCAGGAACCAGACTTCTAATGAGCAGTTCTTC. This encodes CARTRNQTSNEQFF. V is TRBV2 and J is TRBJ2-1, with D hard to call. This CDR3 contains 14 residues. With 9 bases removed from V and 7 bases from J, the gap between germline ends came to 19 bases. Germline CDR1 reads SNHLY; CDR2 reads FYNNEI.

In its sample, this clonotype was seen many times. The V and J genes are TRBV7-4 and TRBJ2-7; D call uncertain. Trimming removed 1 base at V and 4 bases at J, with 5 bases between. Germline CDR1 SGHVT, CDR2 SQSDAQ. The length of the CDR3 is 12 residues. The CDR3 here is CASSLVLYEQYF. For the CDR3, the DNA is TGTGCCAGCAGCTTAGTCTTATACGAGCAGTACTTC.

This clonotype was seen repeatedly, ten times or more. This sequence joins TRBV11-2 and TRBJ1-6; tentatively, D is TRBD1 (5 bases). In germline, CDR1 is SGHAT, CDR2 FQNNGV. The CDR3 covers 14 residues. V was pared by 2 bases and J by 9 bases, with 11 bases between. The CDR3 DNA is TGTGCCAGCAGCTTATCGCGGGGCCGTTCACCCCTCCACTTT. It translates to CASSLSRGRSPLHF.

This clonotype has at least ten counts. V gene TRBV29-1 combines with J gene TRBJ2-3, with unresolved D. The V gene's germline CDR1 is SQVTM and CDR2 ANQGSEA. The CDR3 consists of 12 residues. V lost 2 bases, J lost 3 bases, and 6 bases lay in between. The CDR3, as DNA: TGCAGCGTTGAATATGCGACAGATACGCAGTATTTT. Its translation: CSVEYATDTQYF.

In this sample, this clonotype turned up many times. The CDR3 is CASSFLSLAGADTQYF. CDR3 in DNA: TGTGCCAGCAGTTTTTTGTCTCTAGCGGGCGCGGATACGCAGTATTTT. The V and J genes are TRBV12-3 or TRBV12-4 and TRBJ2-3, with 8 bases lining up with TRBD2. J lost 6 bases, V lost 3 bases, and 11 bases had no gene match. There are 16 residues in the CDR3.

This clonotype was recorded many times. CDR3 sequence: CASSLARYQETQYF. CDR3 in DNA: TGTGCCAGCAGCTTAGCCCGGTACCAAGAGACCCAGTACTTC. V is TRBV7-9 and J is TRBJ2-5; no definite D call. Germline assignment: CDR1 SEHNR and CDR2 FQNEAQ (reference sequence). The CDR3 is 14 residues long. V was trimmed by 0 bases and J by 0 bases, leaving 5 bases between them.

This clonotype was counted a few times. The gene calls are TRBV4-3 and TRBJ1-2, with 11 bases lining up with TRBD1. Germline V gives CDR1 LGHNA, CDR2 YSLEER. V dropped 3 bases and J dropped 3; count of bases not matched to a gene: 6. The CDR3 spans 16 residues. The CDR3 DNA sequence: TGCGCCAGCAGCCAGGATCGGACAGGGGGCTACTATGGCTACACCTTC. Amino acids: CASSQDRTGGYYGYTF.

This chain uses TRBV7-4 with TRBJ1-5; D not certain. The germline CDR1 and CDR2 sequences are SGHVT and SQSDAQ. The V end lost 1 base, the J end lost 3 bases, and 7 bases lay between the germline ends. CDR3 length: 14 amino acids. CDR3 residues: CASSLDLDNQPQHF. The CDR3, as DNA: TGTGCCAGCAGCTTAGATCTAGACAATCAGCCCCAGCATTTT.

This clonotype showed up just a few times. This rearrangement joins TRBV10-3 to TRBJ2-7; D may be TRBD1 or TRBD2 (5 bases each). The CDR3 runs to 16 residues. V lost 6 bases, J lost 1 base, and 19 bases lay in between. Per germline, CDR1 ENHRY and CDR2 SYGVKD. The DNA for the CDR3 is TGTGCCATCAGAGAATCCGCCGGGACGGCTTCCTACGAGCAGTACTTC. Translated: CAIRESAGTASYEQYF.

This clonotype was counted ten times or more. The rearrangement joins TRBV7-2 to TRBJ1-5; D may be TRBD1 (6 bases). CDR3 length: 15 residues. The V end lost 6 bases, the J end lost 6 bases, and 18 bases lay between the germline ends. The germline V gene encodes CDR1 SGHTA and CDR2 FQGNSA. As DNA, the CDR3 is TGTGCCAGCAGTTACCGCCCAGGGGATAGTCAGCCCCAGCATTTT. Its protein product is CASSYRPGDSQPQHF.